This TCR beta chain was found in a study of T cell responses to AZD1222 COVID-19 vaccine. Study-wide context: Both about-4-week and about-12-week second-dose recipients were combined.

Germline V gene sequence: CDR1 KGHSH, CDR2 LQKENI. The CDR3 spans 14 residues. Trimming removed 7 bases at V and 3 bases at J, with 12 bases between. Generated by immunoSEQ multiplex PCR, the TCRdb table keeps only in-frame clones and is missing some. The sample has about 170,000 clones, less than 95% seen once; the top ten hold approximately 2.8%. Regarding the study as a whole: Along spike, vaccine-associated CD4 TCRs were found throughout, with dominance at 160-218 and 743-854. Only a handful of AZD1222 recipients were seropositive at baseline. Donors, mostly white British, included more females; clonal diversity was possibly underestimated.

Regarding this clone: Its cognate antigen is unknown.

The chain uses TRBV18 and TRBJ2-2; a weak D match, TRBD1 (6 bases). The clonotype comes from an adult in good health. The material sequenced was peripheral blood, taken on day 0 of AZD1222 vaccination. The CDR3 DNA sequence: TGTGCCAGCTTGCCGTGGACAGACACCGGGGAGCTGTTTTTT. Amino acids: CASLPWTDTGELFF.